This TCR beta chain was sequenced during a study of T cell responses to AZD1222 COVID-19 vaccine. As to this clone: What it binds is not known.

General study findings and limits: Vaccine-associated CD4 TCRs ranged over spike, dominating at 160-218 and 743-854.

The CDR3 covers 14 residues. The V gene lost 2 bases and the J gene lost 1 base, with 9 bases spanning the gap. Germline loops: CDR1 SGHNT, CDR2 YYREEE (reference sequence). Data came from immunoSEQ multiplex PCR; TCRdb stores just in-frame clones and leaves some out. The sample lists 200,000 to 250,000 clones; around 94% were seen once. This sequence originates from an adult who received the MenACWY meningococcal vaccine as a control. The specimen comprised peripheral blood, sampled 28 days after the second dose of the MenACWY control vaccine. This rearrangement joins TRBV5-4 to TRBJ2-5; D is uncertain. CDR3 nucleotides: TGTGCCAGCAGCTTAGACACGACCCAAGAGACCCAGTACTTC. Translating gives CASSLDTTQETQYF.